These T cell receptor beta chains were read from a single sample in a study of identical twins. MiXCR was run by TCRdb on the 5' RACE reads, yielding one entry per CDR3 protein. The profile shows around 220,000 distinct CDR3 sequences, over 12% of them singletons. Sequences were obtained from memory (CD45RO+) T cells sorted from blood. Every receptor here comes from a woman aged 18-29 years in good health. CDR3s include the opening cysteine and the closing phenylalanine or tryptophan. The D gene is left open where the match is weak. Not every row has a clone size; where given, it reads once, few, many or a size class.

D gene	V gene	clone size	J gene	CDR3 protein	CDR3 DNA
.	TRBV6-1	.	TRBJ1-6	CASTRQASGSPLHF	TGTGCCAGCACCAGACAGGCTTCGGGGTCACCCCTCCACTTT
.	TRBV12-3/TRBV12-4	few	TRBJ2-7	CASSTDRINYEQYF	TGTGCCAGCAGCACCGACAGGATAAACTACGAGCAGTACTTC
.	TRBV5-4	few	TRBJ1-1	CATGDQTEAFF	TGTGCCACAGGGGACCAAACTGAAGCTTTCTTT
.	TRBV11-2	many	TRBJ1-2	CASSRGPNYGYTF	TGTGCCAGCAGCCGCGGACCTAACTATGGCTACACCTTC
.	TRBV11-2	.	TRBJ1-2	CASSPGVAVVYGYTF	TGTGCCAGCAGCCCCGGAGTTGCAGTGGTCTATGGCTACACCTTC
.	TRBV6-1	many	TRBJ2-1	CASSDISGDFLGGYNEQFF	TGTGCCAGCAGTGATATTTCCGGGGATTTTCTCGGGGGATACAATGAGCAGTTCTTC
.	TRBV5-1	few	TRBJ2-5	CASSGQQGETQYF	TGCGCCAGCTCGGGGCAGCAGGGAGAGACCCAGTACTTC
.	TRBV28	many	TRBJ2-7	CASIGTVSSYEQYF	TGTGCCAGCATTGGGACGGTAAGCTCCTACGAGCAGTACTTC
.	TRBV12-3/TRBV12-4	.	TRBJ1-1	CASSYRGGAFF	TGTGCCAGCAGTTACCGGGGCGGGGCTTTCTTT
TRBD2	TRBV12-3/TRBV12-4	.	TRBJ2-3	CASSLALSGGPADTQYF	TGTGCCAGCAGTTTAGCGCTGAGCGGGGGACCAGCAGATACGCAGTATTTT
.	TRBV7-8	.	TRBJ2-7	CASSLGAYSYEQYF	TGTGCCAGCAGCTTAGGAGCCTACTCCTACGAGCAGTACTTC
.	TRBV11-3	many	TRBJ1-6	CASRGDGNSPLHF	TGTGCCAGCAGGGGGGACGGGAATTCACCCCTCCACTTT
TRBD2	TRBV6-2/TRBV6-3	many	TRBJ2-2	CASSDTGTSLFTGELFF	TGTGCCAGCAGCGACACCGGGACTAGTCTCTTCACCGGGGAGCTGTTTTTT
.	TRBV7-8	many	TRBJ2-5	CASSLVTRETQYF	TGTGCCAGCAGCTTAGTAACTCGAGAGACCCAGTACTTC
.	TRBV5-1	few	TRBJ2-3	CASSLGWYPTDTQYF	TGCGCCAGCAGCTTGGGTTGGTACCCCACAGATACGCAGTATTTT
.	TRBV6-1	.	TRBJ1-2	CASSEQRSYGYTF	TGTGCCAGCAGTGAGCAGCGATCCTATGGCTACACCTTC
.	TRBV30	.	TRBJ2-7	CAWIGKSAYEQYF	TGTGCCTGGATAGGCAAGTCGGCCTACGAGCAGTACTTC
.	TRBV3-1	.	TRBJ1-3	CASSQDQRIGNTIYF	TGTGCCAGCAGCCAAGATCAGCGTATTGGAAACACCATATATTTT
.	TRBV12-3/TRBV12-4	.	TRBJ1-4	CASSSSLNEKLFF	TGTGCCAGCAGTTCCTCCCTGAATGAAAAACTGTTTTTT
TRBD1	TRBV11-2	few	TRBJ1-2	CASSPSTGTAIYGYTF	TGTGCCAGCAGCCCTTCGACCGGGACAGCCATCTATGGCTACACCTTC
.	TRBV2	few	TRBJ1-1	CASTSRLNTEAFF	TGTGCCAGCACCAGCAGGCTGAACACTGAAGCTTTCTTT
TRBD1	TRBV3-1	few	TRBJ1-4	CASSQEDRAREKLFF	TGTGCCAGCAGCCAAGAGGACAGGGCGCGGGAAAAACTGTTTTTT
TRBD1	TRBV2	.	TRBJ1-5	CASARDSRGNQPQHF	TGTGCCAGCGCCCGGGACAGTAGAGGAAATCAGCCCCAGCATTTT
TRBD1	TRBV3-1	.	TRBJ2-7	CASSPQGQGLYEQYF	TGTGCCAGCAGCCCTCAGGGACAGGGCTTATACGAGCAGTACTTC
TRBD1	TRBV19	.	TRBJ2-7	CASSIVTGLSYEQYF	TGTGCCAGTAGTATCGTGACAGGGCTCTCCTACGAGCAGTACTTC
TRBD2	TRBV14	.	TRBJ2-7	CASSIGGATYEQYF	TGTGCCAGCAGCATCGGGGGGGCTACCTACGAGCAGTACTTC
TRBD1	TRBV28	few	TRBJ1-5	CASSSVGQGAKGPQHF	TGTGCCAGCAGTTCCGTCGGACAGGGGGCTAAGGGGCCCCAGCATTTT
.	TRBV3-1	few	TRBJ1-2	CASSQDLRGGYTF	TGTGCCAGCAGCCAAGATCTACGGGGCGGCTACACCTTC
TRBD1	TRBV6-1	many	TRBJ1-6	CASRDRGFSPLHF	TGTGCCAGCAGAGACAGGGGATTTTCACCCCTCCACTTT
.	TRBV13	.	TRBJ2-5	CASSPLRGQETQYF	TGTGCCAGCAGCCCTCTGCGAGGCCAAGAGACCCAGTACTTC
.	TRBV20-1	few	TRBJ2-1	CSADHQGRNNEQFF	TGCAGTGCTGACCACCAGGGGCGAAACAATGAGCAGTTCTTC
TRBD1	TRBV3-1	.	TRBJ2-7	CASSHAPGQGHEQYF	TGTGCCAGCAGCCACGCACCGGGACAGGGCCACGAGCAGTACTTC
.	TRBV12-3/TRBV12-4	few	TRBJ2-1	CASSSREGASNEQFF	TGTGCCAGCAGTTCCCGGGAGGGGGCTAGCAATGAGCAGTTCTTC
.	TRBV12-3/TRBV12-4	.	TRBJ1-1	CASSDLDRGGAFF	TGTGCCAGCAGCGACCTTGACCGTGGGGGAGCTTTCTTT
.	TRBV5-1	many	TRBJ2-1	CASSFLALREQFF	TGCGCCAGCAGCTTTCTAGCCTTACGAGAGCAGTTCTTC
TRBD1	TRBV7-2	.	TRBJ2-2	CASTQGATTGELFF	TGTGCCAGCACCCAGGGGGCGACCACCGGGGAGCTGTTTTTT
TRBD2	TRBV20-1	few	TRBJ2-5	CSANLGGRARETQYF	TGCAGTGCCAACCTCGGCGGGAGGGCCCGTGAGACCCAGTACTTC
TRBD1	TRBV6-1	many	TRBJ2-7	CASSGSGTGVPYEQYF	TGTGCCAGCAGTGGGTCCGGGACAGGGGTACCCTACGAGCAGTACTTC
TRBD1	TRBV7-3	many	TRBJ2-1	CASSLGTGLRGEQFF	TGTGCCAGCAGCTTAGGGACAGGGTTGCGCGGTGAGCAGTTCTTC
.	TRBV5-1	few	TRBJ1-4	CASSLDPLSEKLFF	TGCGCCAGCAGCTTAGACCCTTTAAGTGAAAAACTGTTTTTT
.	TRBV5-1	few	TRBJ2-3	CASSSQGDTQYF	TGCGCCAGCAGCTCCCAGGGGGATACGCAGTATTTT